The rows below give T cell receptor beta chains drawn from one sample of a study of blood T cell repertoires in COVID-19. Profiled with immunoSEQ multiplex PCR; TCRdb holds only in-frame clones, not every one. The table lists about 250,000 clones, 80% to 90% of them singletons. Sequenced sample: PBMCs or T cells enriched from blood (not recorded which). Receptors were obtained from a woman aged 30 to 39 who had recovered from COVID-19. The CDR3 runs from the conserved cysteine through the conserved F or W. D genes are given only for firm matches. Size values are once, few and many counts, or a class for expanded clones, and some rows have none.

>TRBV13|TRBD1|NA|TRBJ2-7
TGTGCCAGCAGCCACCTCAGGGGGACAGGGAACGAGCAGTACTTC
CASSHLRGTGNEQYF
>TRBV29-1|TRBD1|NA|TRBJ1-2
TGCAGCGCCCTCCTACAGGGGGCAGATGGCTACACCTTC
CSALLQGADGYTF
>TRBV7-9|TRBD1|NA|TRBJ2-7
TGTGCCAGCAGCTTACTGACAGGGACCCCTCTCGAGCAGTACTTC
CASSLLTGTPLEQYF
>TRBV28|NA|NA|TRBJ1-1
TGTGCCAGCAGGTTGGCAGGGCCGAACACTGAAGCTTTCTTT
CASRLAGPNTEAFF
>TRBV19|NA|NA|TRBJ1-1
TGTGCCAGTGGTCCGTGGACACAAAACACTGAAGCTTTCTTT
CASGPWTQNTEAFF
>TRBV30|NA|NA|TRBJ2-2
TGTGCCTGGGTGCCGGGACATTACACCGGGGAGCTGTTTTTT
CAWVPGHYTGELFF
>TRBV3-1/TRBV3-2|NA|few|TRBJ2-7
TGTGCCAGCAGCCAAGATAGTACGGGGAGACCCTACGAGCAGTACTTC
CASSQDSTGRPYEQYF
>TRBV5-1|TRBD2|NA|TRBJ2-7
TGCGCCAGCAGCTTGCGGGGGGACCCCTTGGAGCAGTACTTC
CASSLRGDPLEQYF
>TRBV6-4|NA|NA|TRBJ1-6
TGTGCCAGCAGTGACCAAGGTGGGAGTTCACCCCTCCACTTT
CASSDQGGSSPLHF
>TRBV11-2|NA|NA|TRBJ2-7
TGTGCCAGCAGCCTAACAAACTCGGGCTACGAGCAGTACTTC
CASSLTNSGYEQYF
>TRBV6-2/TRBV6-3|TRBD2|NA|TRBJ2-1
TGTGCCAGCAGTTACTATGCAATGCGGGGGGGTGAGCAGTTCTTC
CASSYYAMRGGEQFF